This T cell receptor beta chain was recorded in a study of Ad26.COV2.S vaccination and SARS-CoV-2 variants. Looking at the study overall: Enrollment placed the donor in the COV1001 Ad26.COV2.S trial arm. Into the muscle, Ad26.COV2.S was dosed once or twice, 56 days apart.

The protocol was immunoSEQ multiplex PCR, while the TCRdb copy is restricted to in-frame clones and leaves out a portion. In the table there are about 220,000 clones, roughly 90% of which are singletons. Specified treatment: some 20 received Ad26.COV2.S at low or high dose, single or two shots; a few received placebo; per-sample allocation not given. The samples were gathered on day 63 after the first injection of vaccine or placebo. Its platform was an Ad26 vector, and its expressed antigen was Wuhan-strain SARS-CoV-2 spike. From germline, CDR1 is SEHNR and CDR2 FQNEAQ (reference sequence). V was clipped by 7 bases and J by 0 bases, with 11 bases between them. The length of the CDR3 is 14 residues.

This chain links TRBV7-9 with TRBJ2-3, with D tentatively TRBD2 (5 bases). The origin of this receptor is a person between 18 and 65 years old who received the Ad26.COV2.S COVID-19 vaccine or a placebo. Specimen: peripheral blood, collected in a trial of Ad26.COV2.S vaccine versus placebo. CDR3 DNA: TGTGCCAGCACTTGGACGGGGAGCACAGATACGCAGTATTTT. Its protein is CASTWTGSTDTQYF. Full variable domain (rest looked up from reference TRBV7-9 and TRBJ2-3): DTGVSQNPRHKITKRGQNVTFRCDPISEHNRLYWYRQTLGQGPEFLTYFQNEAQLEKSRLLSDRFSAERPKGSFSTLEIQRTEQGDSAMYLCASTWTGSTDTQYFGPGTRLTVL.